This T cell receptor beta chain is drawn from a study of blood T cell repertoires in COVID-19. The overall study: The United States, Italy and Spain were the sources of the acute and convalescent COVID-19 samples.

Participants in the exposed group had met a COVID-19 case in the 2 weeks before joining the study. Germline CDR1 reads ENHRY; CDR2 reads SYGVKD. The CDR3 totals 14 residues. Trimming removed 5 bases from V and 7 bases from J, with 15 bases in between. In the original analysis: Amplification of reference gene primers was used by the study to estimate nucleated cell counts. Measured with immunoSEQ multiplex PCR; TCRdb has only the in-frame clones, and not every one. That table furnishes V, J and clone size, whereas the DNA furnished D and trimming. The sample has 290,000 or so clones, roughly 80% seen once. The sample holds one count of this clone.

This TCR came from a man between 40 and 49 years old who had been exposed to COVID-19. Specimen: PBMCs or T cells enriched from blood (not recorded which). The chain combines TRBV10-3 with TRBJ2-1, with D possibly TRBD2 on 5 matching bases. The CDR3 reads CAISYGLLKNEQFF. CDR3 bases: TGTGCCATCAGTTATGGACTCTTAAAAAATGAGCAGTTCTTC.